These 20 T cell receptor beta chains came from one sample sequenced in a study of blood T cell repertoires in COVID-19. Data came from immunoSEQ multiplex PCR; TCRdb stores just in-frame clones and leaves some out. The sample lists roughly 290,000 clones; 86% were seen once. The sample was peripheral blood. Receptor source: a woman aged 25 to 45 who had recovered from COVID-19.

The V gene is TRBV29-1, the J gene TRBJ2-2, with a weak D call TRBD2 (5 bases). V lost 6 bases, J lost 3 bases, and 14 bases lay in between. Germline V lookup: CDR1 SQVTM, CDR2 ANQGSEA. This CDR3 comprises 14 residues. DNA for the CDR3: TGCAGCGTCCAAGACTGGGAGTACACCGGGGAGCTGTTTTTT. Amino acids: CSVQDWEYTGELFF.

The chain employs TRBV7-8 and TRBJ1-2, with TRBD1 matching over 10 bases. Germline V CDR1 and CDR2: SGHVS, FQNEAQ. Trimming removed 2 bases from V and 7 bases from J; junction bases left unmatched: 10. The CDR3 runs 16 residues. CDR3 nucleotides: TGTGCCAGCAGCTTAATTTCGGGACAGGGGCCCTTTGGCTACACCTTC. Protein sequence: CASSLISGQGPFGYTF.

The V and J genes are TRBV27 and TRBJ2-5; 7 bases agree with TRBD1. The CDR3 is 16 residues long. Germline V lookup: CDR1 MNHEY, CDR2 SMNVEV (reference sequence). Trimming removed 2 bases from V and 4 bases from J; junction bases left unmatched: 10. Written as DNA, the CDR3 is TGTGCCAGCAGTTTAAATTCGCGGGCAGGGGGAGAGACCCAGTACTTC. This codes for CASSLNSRAGGETQYF.

The chain couples TRBV7-9 to TRBJ2-1, with 8 bases fitting TRBD1. Germline values: CDR1 SEHNR, CDR2 FQNEAQ (reference sequence). Trimming cost V 5 bases and J 5 bases; bases outside gene matches: 8. The CDR3 totals 15 residues. The CDR3 coding sequence is TGTGCCAGCAGCCTCGGACAGGGAGTAAACAATGAGCAGTTCTTC. Translation gives CASSLGQGVNNEQFF.

The chain employs TRBV11-2 and TRBJ1-5; perhaps TRBD1 as D (5 bases). The CDR3 length is 14 residues. Trimming shortened V by 5 bases and J by 6 bases, and 14 bases separated the two germline ends. CDR1 and CDR2 (germline): SGHAT, FQNNGV. The CDR3 nucleotides read TGTGCCAGCAGCCGGGGGGGGAGAGGTCAGCCCCAGCATTTT. Its protein product is CASSRGGRGQPQHF.

This chain links TRBV19 with TRBJ2-4; TRBD1 matches at 9 bases. The CDR3 is made up of 15 amino acids. Germline V CDR1 and CDR2: LNHDA, SQIVND (reference sequence). The trim removed 3 bases at V and 2 bases at J, leaving 2 bases unmatched. The CDR3 sequence is CASSIGTGSKNIQYF. CDR3 sequence (DNA): TGTGCCAGTAGTATTGGGACAGGGTCCAAAAACATTCAGTACTTC.

In its sample, this clone was seen once. The chain employs TRBV5-4 and TRBJ2-7, with D tentatively TRBD2 (6 bases). Germline CDR1 SGHNT, CDR2 YYREEE (reference sequence). The CDR3 runs to 13 residues. The germline V and J ends were trimmed by 1 base and 2 bases, with 7 bases remaining between them. CDR3 sequence (DNA): TGTGCCAGCAGCTTGTCGGGGGCCTACGAGCAGTACTTC. Its protein product is CASSLSGAYEQYF.

This rearrangement joins TRBV5-1 to TRBJ2-1; the match to TRBD2 covers 9 bases. Germline CDR1 reads SGHRS; CDR2 reads YFSETQ. The CDR3 spans 14 residues. Trimming at V came to 4 bases and at J to 9 bases, leaving 8 bases not matched to a gene. CDR3 bases: TGCGCCAGCAGCCTCGATAGCGGGAGTGGTGAGCAGTTCTTC. The encoded protein is CASSLDSGSGEQFF.

V usage is TRBV15 and J usage is TRBJ2-7, with D perhaps TRBD2 (6 bases). The CDR3 length is 15 residues. Trimming removed 3 bases at V and 3 bases at J, with 15 bases between. The germline CDR1 and CDR2 sequences are LNHNV and YYDKDF (reference sequence). This CDR3 reads CATSRNRWGDYEQYF. The CDR3 DNA follows: TGTGCCACCAGCAGGAACAGGTGGGGGGACTACGAGCAGTACTTC.

As to this clone: In the same sample, other DNA sequences code for this CDR3. The V call is TRBV7-9, the J call TRBJ2-7; possible D gene TRBD1, 6 bases. Trimming removed 2 bases at V and 0 bases at J, with 8 bases between. Germline V gene sequence: CDR1 SEHNR, CDR2 FQNEAQ (reference sequence). The CDR3 spans 14 residues. The CDR3 region has the DNA TGTGCCAGCAGCTTAACAGGGAGCTCCTACGAGCAGTACTTC. Translating it yields CASSLTGSSYEQYF.

This rearrangement joins TRBV3-1 (or the pseudogene TRBV3-2) to TRBJ2-4, with a weak D call TRBD1 (6 bases). Germline V gives CDR1 LGHDT, CDR2 YNNKEL (reference sequence). The length of the CDR3 is 12 residues. V was cut by 6 bases and J by 6 bases, with 9 bases left in between. CDR3 nucleotides: TGTGCCAGCAGTCAGGACAGAAACATTCAGTACTTC. It specifies CASSQDRNIQYF.

The chain combines TRBV6-5 with TRBJ2-1; maybe TRBD2 (5 bases). The CDR3 runs 14 residues. V was trimmed by 8 bases and J by 0 bases, leaving 11 bases between them. Germline CDR1 reads MNHEY; CDR2 reads SVGAGI. The CDR3 DNA reads as TGTGCCAGCGCCGGACTGAGCTCCTACAATGAGCAGTTCTTC. Protein sequence: CASAGLSSYNEQFF.

CDR3 loop: CASSYRGTGNTIYF. As DNA, the CDR3 is TGTGCCAGCAGTTACCGGGGGACTGGAAACACCATATATTTT. The genes are TRBV6-5 and TRBJ1-3; maybe TRBD1 (5 bases). CDR1 is MNHEY, CDR2 SVGAGI, per germline. CDR3 length equals 14 residues. The germline V and J ends were trimmed by 2 bases and 2 bases, with 7 bases remaining between them.

V and J are TRBV29-1 and TRBJ1-2; 9 bases match TRBD1. The CDR3 is 13 residues long. Germline V CDR1 and CDR2: SQVTM, ANQGSEA. Trimming at V came to 1 base and at J to 13 bases, leaving 10 bases not matched to a gene. CDR3 residues: CSVEVLSGTGLTF. Here the CDR3 DNA reads TGCAGCGTTGAAGTGTTGTCCGGGACAGGGCTCACCTTC. Filled out from reference TRBV29-1 and TRBJ1-2, the complete variable domain reads SAVISQKPSRDICQRGTSLTIQCQVDSQVTMMFWYRQQPGQSLTLIATANQGSEATYESGFVIDKFPISRPNLTFSTLTVSNMSPEDSSIYLCSVEVLSGTGLTFGSGTRLTVV.

V is TRBV7-8 and J is TRBJ1-5; no clear D gene. The V and J ends lost 2 bases and 6 bases respectively, with 8 bases between them. This CDR3 is built from 13 residues. CDR1 and CDR2 from the germline V gene are SGHVS and FQNEAQ. The CDR3 here is CASSLTPSQPQHF. Here the CDR3 DNA reads TGTGCCAGCAGCTTAACTCCGAGTCAGCCCCAGCATTTT.

The V and J genes are TRBV3-1 (or the pseudogene TRBV3-2) and TRBJ2-5, with 13 nucleotides matching TRBD2. CDR1 LGHDT and CDR2 YNNKEL come from the germline V gene (reference sequence). V trimming: 4 bases; J trimming: 5 bases; junction bases outside the gene matches: 7. The CDR3 extends over 16 amino acids. The CDR3 sequence: CASSRRTSGRGETQYF. DNA for the CDR3: TGTGCCAGCAGCCGGCGGACTAGCGGGAGAGGTGAGACCCAGTACTTC.

The chain links TRBV19 to TRBJ2-3; 9 bases line up with TRBD1. The V and J ends lost 4 bases and 5 bases, in that order; junction bases with no gene match: 4. The CDR3 contains 14 residues. Germline V CDR1 and CDR2: LNHDA, SQIVND (reference sequence). The CDR3 sequence: CASSTGQGKDTQYF. The CDR3 nucleotides read TGTGCCAGTAGTACGGGACAGGGTAAAGATACGCAGTATTTT.

The gene calls are TRBV6-1 and TRBJ1-2, with 11 bases fitting TRBD1. The CDR3 is 17 amino acids. Germline values: CDR1 MNHNS, CDR2 SASEGT. J lost 7 bases, V lost 2 bases, and 12 bases had no gene match. CDR3 sequence: CASSEQISDRGRFGYTF. The CDR3 nucleotides are TGTGCCAGCAGTGAACAAATCTCGGACAGGGGGCGTTTTGGCTACACCTTC.

The CDR3 spells CASSQDPYETQYF. CDR3 bases: TGTGCCAGCAGCCAAGATCCCTACGAGACCCAGTACTTC. The chain combines TRBV4-2 with TRBJ2-5, with D hard to call. This CDR3 is 13 amino acids long. V shed 0 bases and J shed 5 bases, with 7 bases lying between them. The germline V gene has CDR1 LGHNA and CDR2 YNFKEQ.

The rearrangement uses TRBV5-8 and TRBJ2-4; perhaps TRBD2 as D (7 bases). CDR1 is SGHTS and CDR2 is YDEGEE in the germline V gene. V gave up 3 bases and J gave up 9 bases, with 13 bases separating them. This CDR3 comprises 13 residues. The CDR3 spells CASSWTRGSIQYF. DNA for the CDR3: TGTGCCAGCAGCTGGACTAGGGGGAGCATTCAGTACTTC. The full variable domain, completed using reference TRBV5-8 and TRBJ2-4, is EAGVTQSPTHLIKTRGQQATLRCSPISGHTSVYWYQQALGLGLQFLLWYDEGEERNRGNFPPRFSGRQFPNYSSELNVNALELEDSALYLCASSWTRGSIQYFGAGTRLSVL.